This T cell receptor beta chain was profiled in a study of lymphopenia after photon versus proton radiotherapy. About this clone itself: Its antigen is unknown.

The study, taken as a whole, reports: Relative stability marked proton patients; photon patients lost diversity and naive cells. Only patients who died were analyzed for survival; proton advantage is unproven. Oligoclonal CD8+ Temra expansion after nadir drove photon patients' diversity drop.

This table comes from immunoSEQ multiplex PCR, and its TCRdb copy is limited to in-frame clones, with some not included. This sample has around 30,000 clones, with more than 75% found just once. Sequencing used peripheral blood, obtained from a patient treated with proton-based radiotherapy. The source of this sequence is an older woman with cholangiocarcinoma. Some clones in this sample may be carry-over from other donors' samples.

This chain's CDR3 is CASSAAGGTQETQYF. The CDR3, as DNA: TGTGCCAGCAGCGCCGCGGGAGGGACGCAAGAGACCCAGTACTTC. The chain has TRBV7-2 and TRBJ2-5; 9 bases line up with TRBD2. The CDR3 covers 15 residues. CDR1 and CDR2 from the germline V gene are SGHTA and FQGNSA. V was pared by 5 bases and J by 2 bases, with 6 bases of the junction left unmatched.